This T cell receptor beta chain was recorded in a study of blood T cell repertoires in COVID-19. About the study: The United States, Italy and Spain provided the acute and convalescent COVID-19 samples. Nucleic acid was either cDNA or gDNA, and it came from T cells, B-cell-depleted T cells, or PBMCs.

The CDR3 runs 13 residues. The germline V gene has CDR1 SGHNT and CDR2 YYREEE (reference sequence). V was shortened by 4 bases and J by 7 bases, with 14 bases between the two germline ends. Methods used by the authors: For nucleated cells, counts were estimated from reference gene primer amplification. Clones were read by immunoSEQ multiplex PCR, and TCRdb kept only the in-frame ones, dropping some. V and J calls and clone size are copied from that table; D and trimming were computed from the DNA. This sample has under 300,000 clones, with around nine tenths found just once. The chain has TRBV5-4 and TRBJ1-2; D gene ambiguous. This receptor was obtained from a woman aged 40-49 years who had recovered from COVID-19. Sample: peripheral blood. The CDR3 DNA follows: TGTGCCAGCAGCCCCGAGGGCCGGGCTGGCTACACCTTC. Amino acid sequence: CASSPEGRAGYTF.